This T cell receptor beta chain was observed in a study of OX40 agonist ivuxolimab in advanced cancers. Context from the whole study: The costimulatory receptor OX40 (CD134) was targeted by ivuxolimab, a fully human IgG2 agonistic monoclonal antibody. Intravenous ivuxolimab was administered to patients every 2 weeks at six dose levels: 0.01, 0.1, 0.3, 1.5, 3 and 10 mg/kg. Of the roughly 51 dose-escalation patients, hepatocellular carcinoma was present in approximately 20, melanoma in around 15, renal cell carcinoma in 9 and head and neck cancer in 9. The dose-escalation cohort was 82.7% male with a mean age of about 65 years, ranging from roughly 23 to 90. Prior anti-PD-1, anti-PD-L1 or anti-CTLA-4 therapy was permitted, and checkpoint inhibitors had been received by less than 45% of dose-escalation patients. Partial responses occurred in three dose-escalation patients, of whom one had hepatocellular carcinoma and two had cutaneous melanoma. Peripheral TCRbeta sequencing aimed to test whether ivuxolimab altered TCR sequence diversity and caused clonal T-cell expansion. The paper describes the monotherapy dose-escalation part (N of about 52 patients) of the phase I trial of ivuxolimab. What the work shows at the level of the full study, not this receptor alone: At doses from 0.1 to 3.0 mg/kg, clonal expansion was seen in both CD4+ and CD8+ blood T cells between baseline and week 6. In the 0.1-3.0 mg/kg groups, partial responders had among the lowest normalized peripheral clonal expansion, particularly in CD8+ T cells. The antigen specificity of the clonally expanded peripheral T cells was not determined. Low levels of normalized T-cell clonal expansion were also shown by some nonresponding patients. After ivuxolimab, CD8+ T cells had more expanded clones than CD4+ T cells on average.

This clone was seen only a few times. The antigen this receptor binds is unknown. Per-base qualities were not stored, and no clone one base away is much larger. For sequencing of the TCRbeta CDR3 region, genomic DNA was extracted from the sorted cells. The immunoSEQ Assay was used for sequencing of TCRbeta CDR3 regions. TCRdb stores this immuneACCESS table with in-frame sequences only. Part of the clones is absent; in the studies checked, under half of the shortfall reflects unresolved V genes, and no reason is known for the rest. The sample table records tens of thousands of clones; about 81% of these occur just once. Less than 1.2% of the sample is held by the ten biggest clonotypes. Patients with autoimmune disease history or receiving systemic immunosuppression were excluded from the trial. In every dose cohort, peripheral blood was drawn for TCR sequencing at baseline, cycle 4 day 1, and cycle 7 day 1. Samples came from an open-label, multicenter, first-in-human phase I dose-escalation trial of ivuxolimab. Adults with locally advanced or metastatic melanoma, renal cell, hepatocellular, or head and neck squamous cell carcinoma were enrolled in the trial. Before TCR sequencing, CD4+ T cells and CD8+ T cells from peripheral blood were sorted into separate populations.

Reading from cysteine to phenylalanine, the CDR3 counts 13 amino acids. Only the CDR3 DNA stays, 39 bases, in frame from base 1. The V and J ends are trimmed by 5 bases and 2 bases, leaving 7 bases between them. CDR1 and CDR2 (MNHEY, SVGAGI) derive from the germline V gene. The sequence came from an adult with an advanced solid tumor such as melanoma, head and neck, liver or kidney cancer. Material: CD4+ or CD8+ T cells sorted from blood, obtained in a trial of the OX40 agonist ivuxolimab. The chain joins TRBV6-5 to TRBJ1-5; the D gene is not confidently resolved. The DNA is TGTGCCAGCAGTACGGCGGGCAATCAGCCCCAGCATTTT. It specifies CASSTAGNQPQHF.